The rows below give T cell receptor beta chains drawn from one sample of a study of breast tumors, draining lymph nodes, adjacent tissues. TCRdb used MiXCR to reprocess the multiplex PCR reads, holding one entry per CDR3 protein. The table has about 66,000 distinct CDR3 sequences, about 40% seen once. The specimen sequenced was breast tumor tissue. The receptors were gathered from a female donor with breast cancer. Some clones in this sample may be carry-over from other donors' samples. Each CDR3 is given with its conserved first and last residue. D genes are given only for firm matches. Where a row states a size, it is once, few, many or the class of an expanded clone; other rows omit it.

clone_size	v_call	d_call	j_call	cdr3_aa	cdr3_nt
.	TRBV10-1	TRBD2	TRBJ2-1	CASSGRTSDMNEQFF	TGCGCCAGCAGTGGGAGGACTAGCGATATGAATGAGCAGTTCTTC
.	TRBV7-9	TRBD2	TRBJ2-3	CASRRSGGVNTQYF	TGTGCCAGCAGACGTAGCGGGGGGGTAAATACGCAGTATTTT
.	TRBV9	.	TRBJ1-2	CACSASGPLGFGSTF	TGTGCCTGCAGCGCATCGGGCCCCTTGGGATTTGGCTCCACCTTC
many	TRBV7-9	.	TRBJ1-6	CASSIRSLSYNSPLHF	TGTGCCAGCAGCATCAGGAGCCTCTCCTATAATTCACCCCTCCACTTT
medium-sized	TRBV12-3/TRBV12-4	.	TRBJ2-1	CASSSSGGEQFF	TGTGCCAGCAGTTCTAGTGGCGGTGAGCAGTTCTTC
.	TRBV20-1	.	TRBJ1-5	CSAHRGSKRQPQHF	TGCAGTGCCCATAGGGGGTCTAAGAGGCAGCCCCAGCATTTT
few	TRBV29-1	.	TRBJ2-1	CSPGVDAYNEQFF	TGCAGCCCCGGGGTAGATGCCTACAATGAGCAGTTCTTC
.	TRBV24-1	.	TRBJ2-7	CATGPTRFPPGMHEQYF	TGTGCCACCGGTCCGACTAGATTTCCCCCAGGGATGCACGAGCAGTACTTC
many	TRBV3-1	TRBD1	TRBJ2-2	CASSQVGTGAANTGELFF	TGTGCCAGCAGCCAAGTTGGGACAGGGGCAGCGAACACCGGGGAGCTGTTTTTT
many	TRBV12-3/TRBV12-4	.	TRBJ1-5	CASRGKGSNSNQPQHF	TGTGCCTCCCGGGGAAAGGGCAGTAACAGCAATCAGCCCCAGCATTTT
.	TRBV6-1	TRBD1	TRBJ1-4	CASSEPDRDEKLFF	TGTGCCAGCAGCGAGCCGGACAGGGATGAAAAACTGTTTTTT
many	TRBV6-1	.	TRBJ2-3	CASSENWGGNTQYF	TGTGCCAGCAGTGAAAACTGGGGAGGCAATACGCAGTATTTT
.	TRBV19	.	TRBJ1-3	CASSRVGDTIYF	TGTGCCAGTAGTAGGGTGGGGGACACCATATATTTT
many	TRBV5-8	.	TRBJ2-7	CASSTRTDNPYEQYF	TGTGCCAGCAGCACACGGACGGATAATCCGTACGAGCAGTACTTC
.	TRBV20-1	TRBD1	TRBJ1-5	CSARFGGTGAWGSNQPQHF	TGCAGTGCTAGATTTGGCGGCACAGGGGCGTGGGGGAGCAATCAGCCCCAGCATTTT
.	TRBV20-1	.	TRBJ1-1	CSARAPHRWGTEAFF	TGCAGTGCTAGAGCTCCCCACAGGTGGGGGACTGAAGCTTTCTTT
many	TRBV5-1	.	TRBJ2-2	CASTSYRYTGELFF	TGCGCCAGCACTTCGTACAGGTACACCGGGGAGCTGTTTTTT
many	TRBV7-2	TRBD1	TRBJ1-2	CASRDTGAYGYTF	TGTGCCAGCAGGGACACAGGGGCCTATGGCTACACCTTC
.	TRBV29-1	.	TRBJ2-1	CSVDQGGWTYNEQFF	TGCAGCGTTGATCAAGGCGGGTGGACCTACAATGAGCAGTTCTTC
many	TRBV12-5	.	TRBJ2-1	CASGLPITGNEQFF	TGTGCTAGTGGTTTGCCCATCACAGGGAATGAGCAGTTCTTC
many	TRBV27	.	TRBJ2-7	CASSPGPPEQYF	TGTGCCAGCAGTCCGGGACCCCCCGAGCAGTACTTC
many	TRBV28	TRBD2	TRBJ2-2	CASRPTSGNTGELFF	TGTGCCAGCAGACCCACTAGCGGGAACACCGGGGAGCTGTTTTTT
many	TRBV6-5	.	TRBJ1-2	CASSYISLESGYTF	TGTGCCAGCAGTTACATTAGCCTAGAATCTGGCTACACCTTC
few	TRBV6-6	.	TRBJ2-7	CASSPLNYEQYF	TGTGCCAGCAGTCCCCTTAACTACGAGCAGTACTTC
many	TRBV20-1	TRBD1	TRBJ2-7	CSATRTGTYEQYF	TGCAGTGCTACAAGGACAGGGACCTACGAGCAGTACTTC
many	TRBV10-2	TRBD2	TRBJ2-1	CAIYSGGSYNEQFF	TGCGCCATCTATAGCGGGGGCTCCTACAATGAGCAGTTCTTC
many	TRBV3-2	.	TRBJ1-2	CASSQPGTGGDTGYTF	TGTGCCAGCAGCCAACCCGGGACAGGGGGCGATACTGGCTACACCTTC
.	TRBV12-3/TRBV12-4	.	TRBJ1-6	CASGIGTTNSPLHF	TGTGCCAGCGGCATAGGGACAACGAATTCACCCCTCCACTTT
many	TRBV6-5	.	TRBJ1-6	CASRVKNSPLHF	TGTGCCAGCCGAGTAAAAAATTCACCCCTCCACTTT
.	TRBV20-1	TRBD2	TRBJ2-5	CGARDLAGGPQEIQYF	TGCGGTGCTAGAGATCTTGCGGGAGGACCGCAAGAGATCCAGTACTTC
few	TRBV5-6	.	TRBJ1-2	CASSLRGAGGYTF	TGTGCCAGCAGCCTACGGGGGGCGGGCGGCTACACCTTC
many	TRBV7-2	.	TRBJ1-6	CAGSSSGVRGPPLHF	TGTGCCGGCAGCTCCTCCGGGGTAAGGGGACCACCCCTCCACTTT
once	TRBV7-8	.	TRBJ2-3	CASSLATAYF	TGTGCCAGCAGCTTAGCTACAGCGTATTTT
few	TRBV5-5	.	TRBJ2-7	CASSLSRASEQYF	TGTGCCAGCAGCTTGTCCAGGGCATCCGAGCAGTACTTC
many	TRBV7-3	.	TRBJ2-2	CASSLYDLPLPGELFF	TGTGCCAGCAGCTTATATGATCTGCCCCTACCCGGGGAGCTGTTTTTT
many	TRBV7-6	TRBD1	TRBJ1-4	CASSLGGAAGGEKLFF	TGTGCCAGCAGCTTAGGGGGTGCGGCAGGGGGGGAAAAACTGTTTTTT
.	TRBV7-2	.	TRBJ2-2	CACSSGQTGELFF	TGTGCCTGCAGCTCAGGGCAGACCGGGGAGCTGTTTTTT
.	TRBV7-9	TRBD2	TRBJ2-7	CASSLARGDYEQYF	TGTGCCAGCAGCTTAGCGCGGGGGGACTACGAGCAGTACTTC
many	TRBV7-3	.	TRBJ2-1	CASSHRWGEQFF	TGTGCCAGCAGCCACAGGTGGGGTGAGCAGTTCTTC
many	TRBV6-5	.	TRBJ1-2	CASVSLVGYTF	TGTGCCAGCGTGAGCCTCGTGGGCTACACCTTC
medium-sized	TRBV5-5	.	TRBJ1-5	CASSINSNQPQHF	TGTGCCAGCAGCATCAATAGCAATCAGCCCCAGCATTTT
many	TRBV20-1	TRBD1	TRBJ1-2	CSAWGAGGYGGYTF	TGCAGTGCTTGGGGAGCAGGGGGGTACGGTGGCTACACCTTC
many	TRBV7-9	.	TRBJ2-5	CASSWGKETQYF	TGTGCCAGCAGCTGGGGGAAAGAGACCCAGTACTTC
many	TRBV10-3	TRBD2	TRBJ2-7	CAISELTSGREQYF	TGTGCCATCAGTGAGTTGACTAGCGGGAGGGAACAGTACTTC
.	TRBV7-9	TRBD1	TRBJ2-3	CASSLPDRGRRKYF	TGTGCCAGCAGCTTACCGGACAGGGGGCGGAGAAAGTATTTT
.	TRBV29-1	.	TRBJ2-7	CSVQMQSYEQYF	TGCAGCGTCCAGATGCAGTCCTACGAGCAGTACTTC
.	TRBV20-1	.	TRBJ2-3	CSVSPVQLASADTQYF	TGCAGTGTTAGTCCGGTACAGTTGGCGAGCGCAGATACGCAGTATTTT
many	TRBV6-5	.	TRBJ1-2	CASSPFFSYGYTF	TGTGCCAGCAGCCCCTTCTTTTCCTATGGCTACACCTTC
many	TRBV9	.	TRBJ1-2	CASSVVSGTYYGYTF	TGTGCCAGCAGCGTAGTGTCCGGGACATACTATGGCTACACCTTC
.	TRBV19	.	TRBJ1-1	CASSIVGGTEAFF	TGTGCCAGTAGTATTGTCGGGGGCACTGAAGCTTTCTTT
many	TRBV6-6	.	TRBJ2-7	CASTGNYEQYF	TGTGCCAGCACGGGAAACTACGAGCAGTACTTC